Included here is one T cell receptor beta chain sequence, with context. Profiled with immunoSEQ multiplex PCR; TCRdb holds only in-frame clones, not every one. The sample holds roughly 250,000 clones, over 75% seen once. This specimen comes from a study of blood T cell repertoires in COVID-19. Across the study: Collection of acute and convalescent COVID-19 samples took place in the United States, Italy and Spain.

Trimming removed 6 bases at V and 11 bases at J, with 16 bases between. Per germline, CDR1 MGHDK and CDR2 SYGVNS. This CDR3 region has 12 residues. This clonotype was obtained from a young woman with acute or convalescent COVID-19. Sample: peripheral blood. The gene calls are TRBV25-1 and TRBJ1-1, with D tentatively TRBD1 (5 bases). The chain's CDR3 is CASREGGGSAFF. The CDR3 region has the DNA TGTGCCAGCAGGGAAGGCGGGGGGTCGGCTTTCTTT. Based on the CDR3 plus reference TRBV25-1 and TRBJ1-1, the full variable domain is EADIYQTPRYLVIGTGKKITLECSQTMGHDKMYWYQQDPGMELHLIHYSYGVNSTEKGDLSSESTVSRIRTEHFPLTLESARPSHTSQYLCASREGGGSAFFGQGTRLTVV.